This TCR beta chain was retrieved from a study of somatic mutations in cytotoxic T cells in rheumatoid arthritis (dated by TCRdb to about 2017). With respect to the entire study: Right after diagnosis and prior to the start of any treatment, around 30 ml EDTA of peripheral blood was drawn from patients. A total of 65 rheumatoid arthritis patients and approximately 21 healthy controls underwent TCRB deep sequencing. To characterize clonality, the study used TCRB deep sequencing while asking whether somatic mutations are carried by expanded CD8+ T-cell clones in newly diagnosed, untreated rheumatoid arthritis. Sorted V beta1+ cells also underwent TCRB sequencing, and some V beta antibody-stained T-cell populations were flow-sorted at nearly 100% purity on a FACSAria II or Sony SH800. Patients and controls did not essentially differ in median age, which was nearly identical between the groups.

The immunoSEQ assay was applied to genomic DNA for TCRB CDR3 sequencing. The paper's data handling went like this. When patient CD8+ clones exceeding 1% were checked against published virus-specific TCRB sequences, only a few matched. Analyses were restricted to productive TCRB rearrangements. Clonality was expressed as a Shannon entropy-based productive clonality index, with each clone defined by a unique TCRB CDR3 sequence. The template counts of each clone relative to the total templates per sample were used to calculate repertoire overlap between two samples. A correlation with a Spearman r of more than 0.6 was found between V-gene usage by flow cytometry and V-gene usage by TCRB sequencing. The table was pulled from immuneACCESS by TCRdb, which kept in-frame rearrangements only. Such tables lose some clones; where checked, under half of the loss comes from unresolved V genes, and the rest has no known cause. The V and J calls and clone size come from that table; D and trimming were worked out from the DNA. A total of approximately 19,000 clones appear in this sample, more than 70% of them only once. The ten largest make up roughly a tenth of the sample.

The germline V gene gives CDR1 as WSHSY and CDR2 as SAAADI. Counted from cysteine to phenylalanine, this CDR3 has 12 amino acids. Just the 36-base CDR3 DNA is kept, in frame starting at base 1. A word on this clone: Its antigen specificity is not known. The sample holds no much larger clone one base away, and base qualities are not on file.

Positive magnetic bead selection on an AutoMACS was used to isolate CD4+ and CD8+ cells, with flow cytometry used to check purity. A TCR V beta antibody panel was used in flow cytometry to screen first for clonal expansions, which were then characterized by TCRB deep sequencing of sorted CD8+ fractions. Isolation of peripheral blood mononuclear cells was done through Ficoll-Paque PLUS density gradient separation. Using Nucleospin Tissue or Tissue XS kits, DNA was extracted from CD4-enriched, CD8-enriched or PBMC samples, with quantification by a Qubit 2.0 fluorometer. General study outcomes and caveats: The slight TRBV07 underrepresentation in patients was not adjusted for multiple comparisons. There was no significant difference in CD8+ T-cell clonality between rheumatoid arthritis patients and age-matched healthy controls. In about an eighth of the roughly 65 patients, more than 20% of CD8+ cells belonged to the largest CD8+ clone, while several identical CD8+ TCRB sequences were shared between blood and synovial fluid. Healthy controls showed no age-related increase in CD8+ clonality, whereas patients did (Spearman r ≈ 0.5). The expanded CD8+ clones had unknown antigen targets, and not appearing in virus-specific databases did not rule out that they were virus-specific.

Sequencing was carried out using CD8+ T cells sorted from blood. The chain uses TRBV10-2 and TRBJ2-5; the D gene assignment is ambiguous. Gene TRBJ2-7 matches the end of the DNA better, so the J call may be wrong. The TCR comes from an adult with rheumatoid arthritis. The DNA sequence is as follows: TGCGCCAGCATGGCCGGTACCTACGAGCAGTACTTC. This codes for CASMAGTYEQYF.